The 12 T cell receptor beta chains below come from one sample, sequenced in a study of cytomegalovirus exposure and HLA in healthy donors. PCR was performed using 60 Vbeta and 13 Jbeta primers. Some clones are missing from TCRdb's copy, which holds only in-frame ones; the method was immunoSEQ multiplex PCR. The sample records some 140,000 clones, 76% being singletons. Sequencing was done on a sample of PBMCs. These receptors originate from a man aged 40-55 years in good health and CMV-seronegative.

This clone occurred a few times. CDR3 region: CAWRTGTNTGELFF. The CDR3 DNA is TGTGCCTGGAGAACAGGTACGAACACCGGGGAGCTGTTTTTT. The rearrangement uses TRBV30 and TRBJ2-2, with D tentatively TRBD1 (5 bases). CDR1 and CDR2 (germline): GTSNPN, SVGIG (reference sequence). This CDR3 contains 14 residues. V shed 3 bases and J shed 0 bases, with 8 bases lying between them.

This clone came up a few times. The rearrangement joins TRBV5-4 to TRBJ1-4; maybe TRBD1 (5 bases). Germline CDR1 and CDR2: SGHNT and YYREEE (reference sequence). V shed 3 bases and J shed 4 bases, with 13 bases lying between them. This CDR3 is 15 amino acids long. CDR3 sequence reads: CASSSRHGGNEKLFF. The CDR3 DNA is TGTGCCAGCAGCTCGAGGCACGGGGGTAATGAAAAACTGTTTTTT.

The chain combines TRBV7-2 with TRBJ1-5; D call uncertain. From germline, CDR1 is SGHTA and CDR2 FQGNSA. The V gene lost 5 bases and the J gene lost 0 bases, with 5 bases spanning the gap. This CDR3 is 13 amino acids long. CDR3 sequence: CASSASSNQPQHF. As DNA, the CDR3 is TGTGCCAGCAGCGCTAGTAGCAATCAGCCCCAGCATTTT.

This chain connects TRBV2 to TRBJ1-1; TRBD1 matches 7 bases. Germline V CDR1 and CDR2: SNHLY, FYNNEI. This CDR3 region has 14 residues. The J segment lost 0 bases and the V segment lost 3 bases, leaving 1 base of the junction unmatched. CDR3 bases: TGTGCCAGCAGTGATGGACAGGTGAACACTGAAGCTTTCTTT. It encodes CASSDGQVNTEAFF.

V and J are TRBV6-4 and TRBJ1-1; 9 positions agree with TRBD1. The CDR3 contains 14 residues. Germline assignment: CDR1 MRHNA and CDR2 SNTAGT. V trimming: 6 bases; J trimming: 0 bases; junction bases outside the gene matches: 2. Written as DNA, the CDR3 is TGTGCCAGCAGAGGACAGGGGATGAACACTGAAGCTTTCTTT. Translated, it gives CASRGQGMNTEAFF.

In this sample, this clone turned up once. V usage is TRBV7-9 and J usage is TRBJ2-3; possible D gene TRBD1, 6 bases. Germline V gene lookup returns CDR1 SEHNR and CDR2 FQNEAQ (reference sequence). Trimming stripped 4 bases from V and 0 bases from J, with 11 bases between. The CDR3 covers 15 residues. DNA for the CDR3: TGTGCCAGCAGCTCCCGTGGGGGCAGCACAGATACGCAGTATTTT. Protein product: CASSSRGGSTDTQYF. The full variable domain, its missing parts supplied by reference TRBV7-9 and TRBJ2-3, is DTGVSQNPRHKITKRGQNVTFRCDPISEHNRLYWYRQTLGQGPEFLTYFQNEAQLEKSRLLSDRFSAERPKGSFSTLEIQRTEQGDSAMYLCASSSRGGSTDTQYFGPGTRLTVL.

V is TRBV20-1 and J is TRBJ2-7, with a weak D call TRBD2 (6 bases). The CDR3 sequence is 11 residues long. Germline V gene sequence: CDR1 DFQATT, CDR2 SNEGSKA (reference sequence). CDR3 sequence reads: CTSGTEYEQYF. DNA of the CDR3: TGCACTTCCGGGACTGAGTACGAGCAGTACTTC.

This chain links TRBV5-6 with TRBJ1-1, with D maybe TRBD1 (6 bases). The CDR3 totals 13 residues. Trimming took off 1 base at V and 6 bases at J, with 10 bases between the two ends. Germline CDR1 is SGHDT and CDR2 is YYEEEE. In DNA, the CDR3 is TGTGCCAGCAGCTTGACAGGGCTCGCTGAAGCTTTCTTT. Translation gives CASSLTGLAEAFF.

The rearrangement uses TRBV7-2 and TRBJ2-7, with 8 bases aligning to TRBD1. With 4 bases clipped from V and 3 bases from J, the junction kept 5 bases outside the gene matches. Germline V gives CDR1 SGHTA, CDR2 FQGNSA. The CDR3 is 14 amino acids. The CDR3 region has the DNA TGTGCCAGCAGCTCTTGGACAGGGAACTACGAGCAGTACTTC. This gives the protein CASSSWTGNYEQYF.

V and J are TRBV5-4 and TRBJ2-3; TRBD2 agrees at 11 bases. V shed 1 base and J 6 bases; nucleotides not matched to a gene: 4. The germline V gene has CDR1 SGHNT and CDR2 YYREEE (reference sequence). This CDR3 is 15 amino acids long. The CDR3 region has the DNA TGTGCCAGCAGCTTGAGTAGCGGGGGGGCGGATACGCAGTATTTT. Protein sequence: CASSLSSGGADTQYF.

This chain joins TRBV4-3 and TRBJ2-1, with TRBD2 matching over 8 bases. V gave up 0 bases and J gave up 10 bases; unmatched junction bases: 20. Looked up from germline, CDR1 is LGHNA and CDR2 is YSLEER. The CDR3 is 19 amino acids. CDR3 DNA sequence: TGCGCCAGCAGCCAAGAGTTTGGTGTAGCGGGATCCGCGGCGAAAGAGCAGTTCTTC. It is translated as CASSQEFGVAGSAAKEQFF.

The V gene is TRBV2, the J gene TRBJ2-7; D is perhaps TRBD2 (5 bases). V lost 8 bases and J lost 4, with 12 bases in between. CDR3 length: 12 residues. Germline V lookup: CDR1 SNHLY, CDR2 FYNNEI. The CDR3 DNA is TGTGCCAGCTCCCTTGGCGGGTACGAGCAGTACTTC. Translated, it gives CASSLGGYEQYF.